This TCR beta chain derives from a study of PD-L1 blockade in urothelial cancer. This clone was picked up one time. The protocol was immunoSEQ multiplex PCR, while the TCRdb copy is restricted to in-frame clones and leaves out a portion. The sample contains about 80,000 clones, approximately 90% of which appear only once. The trim removed 1 base at V and 2 bases at J, leaving 10 bases unmatched. Germline values: CDR1 LGHNA, CDR2 YSLEER. The length of the CDR3 is 17 residues. V is TRBV4-3 and J is TRBJ2-7, with 8 positions matching TRBD2. The sequence was collected from a woman aged 70-85 years with urothelial cancer. The sample was PBMCs, taken around atezolizumab (anti-PD-L1) treatment. As DNA, the CDR3 is TGCGCCAGCAGCCAAGTGCCGGCCAGCGGGAGACCCTACGAGCAGTACTTC. Protein: CASSQVPASGRPYEQYF.